Listed here are 2 T cell receptor beta chains from one sample, sequenced in a study of CD8+ T cells in alopecia areata. It was cDNA, reverse transcribed from extracted RNA, that served as the sequencing template. Clones were read by immunoSEQ multiplex PCR, and TCRdb kept only the in-frame ones, dropping some. The sample has about 9,000 clones, none seen only once. CD4, CD8alpha, NKG2D, NKG2ACE and other markers were used to sort pooled cutaneous lymph node cells. The material sequenced was CD8+ T cells sorted from a lymph node. Every receptor here comes from a C3H/HeJ mouse with alopecia areata. The MHC haplotype recorded for the strain is H2-k.

This clone showed up many times. Gene names and germline match the mouse. Read sequence stops 4 residues before the CDR3 end, and the germline J gene provides the missing end. The gene calls are TRBV13-2 and TRBJ2-5, with no clear D. CDR1 and CDR2 (germline): NNHNN, SYGAGS (reference sequence). The V end lost 3 bases, the J end lost 2 bases, and 10 bases lay between the germline ends. There are 14 residues in the CDR3. Partial CDR3 DNA: TGTGCCAGCGGTGGCGACTTTTTCCAAGAC. The encoded protein is CASGGDFFQD. The whole CDR3 is CASGGDFFQDTQYF.

In its sample, this clone was seen many times. Any gene name here is a mouse gene name. CDR3 DNA (partial): TGTGCCAGCAGTGAGCCTGGGGGGGTTAACTATGCT. Its protein product is CASSEPGGVNYA. The full CDR3 sequence reads CASSEPGGVNYAEQFF. The chain is built from TRBV13-1 and TRBJ2-1; TRBD2 aligns across 9 bases. Read sequence stops 4 residues before the CDR3 end, and the germline J gene provides the missing end. Germline assignment: CDR1 NSHNY and CDR2 SYGAGN. Unmatched junction bases numbered 3, after V lost 2 bases and J lost 0 bases. The CDR3 has 16 amino acids.